These T cell receptor beta chains were read from a single sample in a study of blood T cells in healthy people across ages. MiXCR, applied by TCRdb to the 5' RACE reads, yields one record per CDR3 protein. The profile shows roughly 2 million distinct CDR3 sequences, about 50% of them singletons. Sequencing input: blood. These receptor sequences come from a middle-aged woman in good health. CDR3s include the opening cysteine and the closing phenylalanine or tryptophan. D genes are given only for firm matches. Expanded clones get a size class; other rows say once, few or many, or leave the size out.

D	J	size	V	DNA	CDR3
TRBD1	TRBJ1-2	NA	TRBV5-1	TGCGCCAGCAGCTTGGGCGGGACAGGTCGCGTATACACCTTC	CASSLGGTGRVYTF
TRBD1	TRBJ2-4	NA	TRBV11-2	TGTGCCAGCAGCCTAGATAACAGGGGGCAAGACATTCAGTACTTC	CASSLDNRGQDIQYF
NA	TRBJ1-5	once	TRBV25-1	TGTGCCAGCAGCCCCTTGATCAGCAATCAGCCCCAGCATTTT	CASSPLISNQPQHF
NA	TRBJ2-6	NA	TRBV11-2	TGTGCCAGCAGCCGGAAAGGGGGGGCTGGGGCCAACGTCCTGACTTTC	CASSRKGGAGANVLTF
NA	TRBJ2-7	few	TRBV7-2	TGTGCCAGCAGTTTAAATCGGGCTATCTACGAGCAGTACTTC	CASSLNRAIYEQYF
NA	TRBJ2-5	NA	TRBV2	TGTGCCAGCAGTGGACAGGCTCGGCAAGAGACCCAGTACTTC	CASSGQARQETQYF
NA	TRBJ2-5	NA	TRBV4-2	TGTGCCAGCAGCCAAGGATCCGTACAAGAGACCCAGTACTTC	CASSQGSVQETQYF
TRBD2	TRBJ2-5	few	TRBV12-3/TRBV12-4	TGTGCCAGCGTAAGCGGGGGGGCAGAGACCCAGTACTTC	CASVSGGAETQYF
TRBD1	TRBJ2-3	few	TRBV4-3	TGCGCCAGCAGCCAAGTAGGGACAGGGGCAGGAGATACGCAGTATTTT	CASSQVGTGAGDTQYF
NA	TRBJ2-7	few	TRBV20-1	TGCAGTGCTACGAACCCCAGGGGCGGGACCCCAAGGAGCTCCTACGAGCAGTACTTC	CSATNPRGGTPRSSYEQYF
NA	TRBJ2-4	few	TRBV5-6	TGTGCCAGCAGCCTATTGACATCGATCGCCAAAAACATTCAGTACTTC	CASSLLTSIAKNIQYF
NA	TRBJ2-1	few	TRBV7-2	TGTGCCAGCAGTCCCCCCCCCGACGGCTACTCCTACAATGAGCAGTTCTTC	CASSPPPDGYSYNEQFF
NA	TRBJ1-2	NA	TRBV29-1	NA	CSVGQGTGNTF
TRBD2	TRBJ2-5	NA	TRBV7-2	TGTGCCAGCAGCTTAGTTAGGCTAGCGGTGGGGGAGGCCCAGTACTTC	CASSLVRLAVGEAQYF
TRBD2	TRBJ2-7	NA	TRBV7-2	TGTGCCAGCAACTGCGCCGGGGGGACTAGCGGGGGATTCCTCTACGAGCAGTACTTC	CASNCAGGTSGGFLYEQYF
TRBD1	TRBJ2-5	few	TRBV4-2	TGTGCCAGCAGCCAGTCCGGGACAGGGGCGGTGGAGACCCAGTACTTC	CASSQSGTGAVETQYF
NA	TRBJ1-5	NA	TRBV19	TGTGCCAGTAGTGGGGGCGGCAGGGGCAATCAGCCCCAGCATTTT	CASSGGGRGNQPQHF
TRBD1	TRBJ1-2	NA	TRBV11-2	TGTGCCAGCAGCATCCGGGACAGCGGTGGCTACACCTTC	CASSIRDSGGYTF
TRBD1	TRBJ2-1	once	TRBV28	TGTGCCAGCAGTCGGACAGGGAACCACAGTGAGCAGTTCTTC	CASSRTGNHSEQFF
NA	TRBJ1-2	NA	TRBV18	TGTGCCAGCTCACCGAAGACAGCCTCCTATGGCTACACCTTC	CASSPKTASYGYTF
NA	TRBJ1-6	NA	TRBV25-1	TGTGCCAGCAGTGATACAAGATATAATTCACCCCTCCACTTT	CASSDTRYNSPLHF
TRBD1	TRBJ1-2	NA	TRBV7-2	TGTGCCAGCAAGGGACAGGGAAACTATGGCTACACCTTC	CASKGQGNYGYTF
TRBD1	TRBJ2-6	NA	TRBV7-2	TGTGCCAGCAGCCCGACAGGGGGCGCTTCTGGGACCAACGTCCTGACTTTC	CASSPTGGASGTNVLTF
NA	TRBJ1-2	NA	TRBV3-1	TGTGCCAGCAGCCAAGAAGCTGGGGAATACACCTTC	CASSQEAGEYTF
NA	TRBJ2-3	NA	TRBV4-3	TGCGCCAGCAGCCAGGGATTTAGCACAGATACGCAGTATTTT	CASSQGFSTDTQYF
TRBD1	TRBJ2-5	NA	TRBV13	TGTGCCAGCAGCTCACCGAGGGACAGGAATGACAATGAGCAGTACTTC	CASSSPRDRNDNEQYF
NA	TRBJ2-3	few	TRBV4-3	TGCGCCAGCAGCCAAGAGGGGCCCGAGTGGGAAAGCACAGATACGCAGTATTTT	CASSQEGPEWESTDTQYF
NA	TRBJ2-5	NA	TRBV28	TGTGCCAGCAGTTCGACGGACTGGAGCGGAGAGACCCAGTACTTC	CASSSTDWSGETQYF
TRBD2	TRBJ2-3	once	TRBV27	TGTGCCAGCAGTCGGACTAGCGCATTCCCAGATACGCAGTATTTT	CASSRTSAFPDTQYF
NA	TRBJ2-1	NA	TRBV6-2/TRBV6-3	TGTGCCAGCAGTTACTCTATTAGATACAATGAGCAGTTCTTC	CASSYSIRYNEQFF
NA	TRBJ2-4	many	TRBV29-1	TGCAGCGTTGAACAGGGATTTAGGAACATTCAGTACTTC	CSVEQGFRNIQYF
NA	TRBJ2-5	NA	TRBV7-8	TGTGCCAGCAGCTTGAAGGGGGGCGCGGGAAAGACCCAGTACTTC	CASSLKGGAGKTQYF
NA	TRBJ2-3	NA	TRBV24-1	TGTGCCACCAGTGATGTGGACAGCACAGATACGCAGTATTTT	CATSDVDSTDTQYF
TRBD1	TRBJ1-1	NA	TRBV15	TGTGCCACCAACAGAGATGGGACAGTCAACACTGAAGCTTTCTTT	CATNRDGTVNTEAFF
TRBD1	TRBJ1-4	NA	TRBV6-6	TGTGCCAGCAGTACGACAGGGGCTAATGAAAAACTGTTTTTT	CASSTTGANEKLFF
NA	TRBJ2-5	NA	TRBV7-6	TGTGCCAGCAGCACAAGAACAGGGTTTGGGGAGACCCAGTACTTC	CASSTRTGFGETQYF
NA	TRBJ2-7	NA	TRBV7-2	TGTGCCAGCAGCTTAGGACGGGCCTTCTACGAGCAGTACTTC	CASSLGRAFYEQYF